This T cell receptor (beta chain) emerged from a study of T cell responses to AZD1222 COVID-19 vaccine. Study-level background: Pooled samples include second doses given at about 4 or 12 weeks. Study-wide points: The study identified only a handful of AZD1222 recipients as seropositive at baseline.

Produced via immunoSEQ multiplex PCR; TCRdb's table is partial and in-frame only. There are approximately 180,000 clones in the sample; 85% to 90% occur only once, and 5% to 7% lies in the top ten. To note about this clone: Antigen specificity is unknown.

Trimming shortened V by 6 bases and J by 6 bases, and 15 bases separated the two germline ends. The germline V gene encodes CDR1 SNHLY and CDR2 FYNNEI. The CDR3 length is 14 residues. The receptor's source is an adult in good health. This material consisted of peripheral blood, taken on day 0 of AZD1222 vaccination. V gene TRBV2 combines with J gene TRBJ1-5; D might be TRBD1 (5 bases). CDR3 DNA: TGTGCCAGCAGAGAGGGAGGGGTCAGTCAGCCCCAGCATTTT. It translates to CASREGGVSQPQHF.